This T cell receptor (beta chain) was recorded in a study of T cell repertoires in cytomegalovirus infection. For the study at large: Indicated by public TCR beta signatures were CMV infection and matching HLA type.

Findings of the study overall: Cumulative public TCR beta family frequency identified CMV carriers with the relevant HLA. Clonotype analysis showed dominance of the ex vivo response by HLA-C-restricted CMV-specific TCR beta clonotypes.

TCRdb reprocessed the reads with MiXCR, giving one entry per CDR3 protein. The sample shows some 100,000 distinct CDR3 sequences, around a quarter of them seen only once. Many counts were recorded for this clonotype. The target antigen is unknown. This clonotype originated in a human donor in good health (CMV status not recorded). Some clones in this sample may be carry-over from other donors' samples. Sequencing input: CD8+ T cells from PBMCs.

This CDR3 reads CASSQDRINEQFF. The CDR3 nucleotides read TGCGCCAGCAGCCAAGATAGGATCAATGAGCAGTTCTTC. The rearrangement joins TRBV4-3 to TRBJ2-1; the D is unclear. The germline V and J ends were trimmed by 0 bases and 6 bases, with 6 bases remaining between them. The CDR3 has 13 amino acids. Looked up from germline, CDR1 is LGHNA and CDR2 is YSLEER.